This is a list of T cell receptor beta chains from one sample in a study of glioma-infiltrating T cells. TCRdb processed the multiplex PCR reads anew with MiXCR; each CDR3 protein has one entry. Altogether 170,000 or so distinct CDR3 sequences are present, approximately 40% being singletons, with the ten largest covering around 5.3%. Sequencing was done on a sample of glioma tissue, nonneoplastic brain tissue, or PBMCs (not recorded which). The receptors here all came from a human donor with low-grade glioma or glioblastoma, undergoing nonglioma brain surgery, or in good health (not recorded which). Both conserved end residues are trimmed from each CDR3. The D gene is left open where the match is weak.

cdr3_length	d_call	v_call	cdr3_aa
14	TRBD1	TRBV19	ASRVTGGDDTGELF
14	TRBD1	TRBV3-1	ASSQLLRGHIQTQY
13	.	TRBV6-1	ASRPDRPSYNEQF
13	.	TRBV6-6	ASSYSILGNSPLH
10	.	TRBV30	ASQTGNQPQH
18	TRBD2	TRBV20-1	SADTGTSGIYSGPGDTQY
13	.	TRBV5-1	ASSLQSPHTDTQY
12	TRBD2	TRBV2	ASSPLAVYNEQL
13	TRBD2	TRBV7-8	ASSLLAGAPDEQF
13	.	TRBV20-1	SARQMGLRADTQY
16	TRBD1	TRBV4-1	ASSQDWPPGQGLTEAF
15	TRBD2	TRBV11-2	ASSLALAGDWSDTQY
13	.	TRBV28	ASSSPTGTRHEQF